These 10 T cell receptor beta chains share one sample of origin, sequenced in a study of cytotoxic CD8 clonotypes in ibrutinib-treated CLL. Produced via immunoSEQ multiplex PCR; TCRdb's table is partial and in-frame only. The table includes about 50,000 clones, more than 70% detected once. This specimen was PBMCs, taken after 12 months of ibrutinib treatment. These receptors all come from a human donor with chronic lymphocytic leukemia.

Many counts were recorded for this clone. This sequence joins TRBV7-9 and TRBJ2-1, with TRBD2 matching 8 bases. Unmatched junction bases numbered 7, after V lost 4 bases and J lost 2 bases. The CDR3 covers 16 residues. The germline V gene encodes CDR1 SEHNR and CDR2 FQNEAQ (reference sequence). The CDR3 DNA reads as TGTGCCAGCAGCTCGACTAGCGCGCAGACCTACAATGAGCAGTTCTTC. Translation gives CASSSTSAQTYNEQFF.

This clone was detected only a few times. This rearrangement joins TRBV28 to TRBJ2-7; no definite D call. Trimming pared 6 bases from V and 6 bases from J, leaving 9 bases between. Germline loops: CDR1 MDHEN, CDR2 SYDVKM. CDR3 length: 11 amino acids. CDR3 sequence reads: CASRRQLEQYF. Here the CDR3 DNA reads TGTGCCAGCAGGAGGCAACTCGAGCAGTACTTC.

The chain combines TRBV7-3 with TRBJ2-1; D possibly corresponds to TRBD2 (6 bases). The CDR3 runs to 14 residues. CDR1 SGHTA and CDR2 FQGTGA come from the germline V gene. Trimming took off 5 bases at V and 9 bases at J, with 17 bases between the two ends. The CDR3 nucleotides read TGTGCCAGCAGCCCAAGTCTAGGAGGGAGTGAGCAGTTCTTC. Translating gives CASSPSLGGSEQFF.

The chain recombines TRBV7-2 with TRBJ1-1; 7 nucleotides agree with TRBD1. The CDR3 has 13 amino acids. V gave up 3 bases and J gave up 4 bases; unmatched junction bases: 2. Per germline, CDR1 SGHTA and CDR2 FQGNSA. Written as DNA, the CDR3 is TGTGCCAGCAGCTTCCACAGGGGCACTGAAGCTTTCTTT. Translation: CASSFHRGTEAFF.

The chain is built from TRBV20-1 and TRBJ2-7; no firm D call. Germline V gene data show CDR1 as DFQATT and CDR2 as SNEGSKA (reference sequence). With 3 bases removed from V and 6 bases from J, the gap between germline ends came to 9 bases. The CDR3 is made up of 11 amino acids. CDR3 sequence reads: CSASGPGEQYF. The CDR3 region has the DNA TGCAGTGCTAGCGGCCCGGGCGAGCAGTACTTC.

The chain couples TRBV11-2 to TRBJ2-5; a possible D gene is TRBD2 (6 bases). Germline V gives CDR1 SGHAT, CDR2 FQNNGV. The germline V and J ends were trimmed by 5 bases and 2 bases, with 12 bases remaining between them. The CDR3 loop spans 14 amino acids. In nucleotides, the CDR3 is TGTGCCAGCAGCCCCCGACTAGAGCAAGAGACCCAGTACTTC. Translated: CASSPRLEQETQYF. Complete variable domain (other parts from reference TRBV11-2 and TRBJ2-5): EAGVAQSPRYKIIEKRQSVAFWCNPISGHATLYWYQQILGQGPKLLIQFQNNGVVDDSQLPKDRFSAERLKGVDSTLKIQPAKLEDSAVYLCASSPRLEQETQYFGPGTRLLVL.

This rearrangement joins TRBV28 to TRBJ1-4, with 7 bases lining up with TRBD1. This CDR3 spans 15 amino acids. The junction had 7 bases not matched to a gene; V was cut back by 4 bases and J by 5 bases. CDR1 is MDHEN and CDR2 is SYDVKM in the germline V gene. CDR3 nucleotide sequence: TGTGCCAGCAGTTCCTGGACAGGTGCCAATGAAAAACTGTTTTTT. This translates into CASSSWTGANEKLFF.

The chain is built from TRBV7-7 and TRBJ2-1, with 13 bases aligning to TRBD2. The CDR3 runs to 16 residues. J gave up 4 bases and V 5 bases, and 5 bases lay outside the gene matches. Germline V lookup: CDR1 SSHAT, CDR2 FNYEAQ (reference sequence). The CDR3 here is CASSRGTSGAYNEQFF. DNA of the CDR3: TGTGCCAGCAGCCGCGGGACTAGCGGGGCATACAATGAGCAGTTCTTC.

This clone was observed a handful of times. This sequence joins TRBV27 and TRBJ2-2; no reliable D call. Trimming removed 0 bases at V and 4 bases at J, with 9 bases between. CDR1 is MNHEY, CDR2 SMNVEV, per germline (reference sequence). This CDR3 is built from 15 residues. The CDR3 loop reads CASSLSRASTGELFF. In DNA form, the CDR3 reads TGTGCCAGCAGTTTATCAAGGGCAAGCACCGGGGAGCTGTTTTTT.

J is TRBJ2-5 and V is TRBV14, with D unresolved. V was cut by 2 bases and J by 0 bases, with 7 bases left in between. Looked up from germline, CDR1 is SGHDN and CDR2 is FVKESK. The CDR3 has 14 amino acids. In DNA form, the CDR3 reads TGTGCCAGCAGCCAATACGAGGACCAAGAGACCCAGTACTTC. It yields the protein CASSQYEDQETQYF.